The rows below give T cell receptor beta chains drawn from one sample of a study of CD8 T cells in Susac syndrome. Each CDR3 protein gets one entry after TCRdb re-called the immunoSEQ multiplex PCR reads with MiXCR. The sample lists over 350,000 distinct CDR3 sequences, around 85% occurring once. The sample comprised CD8+ T cells from PBMCs. The receptors were sampled from a human donor with multiple sclerosis. The CDR3 runs from the conserved cysteine through the conserved F or W. The D gene is left open where the match is weak. Size values are once, few and many counts, or a class for expanded clones, and some rows have none.

J | V | D | size | DNA | CDR3
TRBJ2-5 | TRBV2 | TRBD1 | - | TGTGCCAGGAGGACAGGCGATGAAGAGACCCAGTACTTC | CARRTGDEETQYF
TRBJ1-1 | TRBV5-1 | - | - | TGCGCCAGCAGCTTGGTTGGAGTAGGGGTGAACACTGAAGCTTTCTTT | CASSLVGVGVNTEAFF
TRBJ2-7 | TRBV27 | - | - | TGTGCCAGCAGTTTGGCCCCAGGGTTCCTCCTCGAGCAGTACTTC | CASSLAPGFLLEQYF
TRBJ2-7 | TRBV27 | - | - | TGTGCCAGCAGTGGGATCAGGAGCGAGCAGTACTTC | CASSGIRSEQYF
TRBJ2-7 | TRBV25-1 | TRBD2 | once | TGTGCCAGCGGCTGGGGGGGGACCTACGAGCAGTACTTC | CASGWGGTYEQYF
TRBJ2-7 | TRBV12-3/TRBV12-4 | TRBD2 | - | TGTGCCAGCAGTTTACCGGCTAGCGGGAAGCAGTACTTC | CASSLPASGKQYF
TRBJ1-2 | TRBV2 | - | - | TGTGCCAGCGGTAATGGTGGCTACACCTTC | CASGNGGYTF
TRBJ2-6 | TRBV28 | - | - | TGTGCCAGCAGTGGGACCCACGCAGCTGGGGCCAACGTCCTGACTTTC | CASSGTHAAGANVLTF
TRBJ1-2 | TRBV29-1 | - | - | TGCAGCGTTGAAGGGTCAGATTTTTATGTCTACACCTTC | CSVEGSDFYVYTF
TRBJ1-4 | TRBV7-9 | TRBD1 | - | TGTGCCAGCAGCTGGAAGAGGGGGCTAAAAGAAAAACTGTTTTTT | CASSWKRGLKEKLFF
TRBJ2-1 | TRBV7-9 | TRBD2 | - | TGTGCCAGCAGCCTTATAGCGGGACGCAACCATGAGCAGTTCTTC | CASSLIAGRNHEQFF
TRBJ2-7 | TRBV19 | - | - | TGTGCCAGTAGTGCGGGGCTGAACTACGAGCAGTACTTC | CASSAGLNYEQYF
TRBJ1-5 | TRBV23-1 | TRBD1 | - | TGCGCCAGCAATGTGGGGGACAGTAATCAGCCCCAGCATTTT | CASNVGDSNQPQHF
TRBJ2-2 | TRBV7-9 | TRBD1 | - | TGTGCCAGCAGCTTAGCAGGGACAGGGAATTCCGGGGAGCTGTTTTTT | CASSLAGTGNSGELFF
TRBJ2-6 | TRBV6-4 | TRBD1 | - | TGTGCCAGCAGTGGTGGACAGGGACCCTCTGGGGCCAACGTCCTGACTTTC | CASSGGQGPSGANVLTF
TRBJ1-1 | TRBV7-9 | TRBD1 | - | TGTGCCAGCAGCTTAGGGGGACAGGGAAGATGGACTGAAGCTTTCTTT | CASSLGGQGRWTEAFF
TRBJ2-3 | TRBV3-1 | TRBD1 | - | TGTGCCAGCAGCTCCCGGGACAGCTTCACAGATACGCAGTATTTT | CASSSRDSFTDTQYF
TRBJ2-4 | TRBV19 | - | - | TGTGCCAGTAGTCCCGGGACACACATTCAGTACTTC | CASSPGTHIQYF
TRBJ1-4 | TRBV7-9 | TRBD1 | - | TGTGCCAGCAGCTGGCCGGGACAGAGTAATGAAAAACTGTTTTTT | CASSWPGQSNEKLFF
TRBJ2-7 | TRBV27 | - | - | TGTGCCAGGAGACCAGGGGGGCGCCGGATCTACGAGCAGTACTTC | CARRPGGRRIYEQYF
TRBJ1-2 | TRBV6-1 | - | - | TGTGCCAGCAGGGGGAGGGGGAACTATGGCTACACCTTC | CASRGRGNYGYTF
TRBJ2-7 | TRBV12-3/TRBV12-4 | - | - | TGTGCCAGCAGTATACGGGGCCTAAAAACCTACGAGCAGTACTTC | CASSIRGLKTYEQYF
TRBJ1-2 | TRBV6-1 | - | once | TGTGCCAGCAGTGAGTGGGGGGCGCAAAACTATGGCTACACCTTC | CASSEWGAQNYGYTF
TRBJ1-5 | TRBV6-1 | - | once | TGTGCCAGCAGTGAAGGTTGGCAGGGTGTCGGTCAGCCCCAGCATTTT | CASSEGWQGVGQPQHF
TRBJ1-2 | TRBV6-5 | - | - | TGTGCCAGCACCTCAGGGGACGGAGGGGGCTATGGCTACACCTTC | CASTSGDGGGYGYTF
TRBJ1-2 | TRBV7-6 | - | - | TGTGCCAGCAGCTTAGGGGCAGATTCAGGCTACACCTTC | CASSLGADSGYTF
TRBJ2-1 | TRBV20-1 | TRBD1 | - | TGCAGTGCTGATCTCCCGGACAGGGAATACAATGAGCAGTTCTTC | CSADLPDREYNEQFF
TRBJ1-1 | TRBV12-5 | - | - | TGTGCTAGTGGTTTGGTACTCGACTGGACTGAAGCTTTCTTT | CASGLVLDWTEAFF
TRBJ2-7 | TRBV27 | - | few | TGTGCCAGCAGTGTTGGGGGGTCTATCGAGCAGTACTTC | CASSVGGSIEQYF
TRBJ2-2 | TRBV30 | - | - | TGTGCCTGGAGTGTAATGGGGGTGGGCGGGGAGCTGTTTTTT | CAWSVMGVGGELFF
TRBJ2-3 | TRBV27 | TRBD1 | - | TGTGCCAGCAGTTCCCCCTCCCGGGACAGGGGGGACACGCAGTATTTT | CASSSPSRDRGDTQYF
TRBJ2-3 | TRBV29-1 | TRBD2 | - | TGCAGCGTTGGTACTAGCGGGGGAAGCACAGATACGCAGTATTTT | CSVGTSGGSTDTQYF
TRBJ2-7 | TRBV29-1 | - | once | TGCAGCGTTGAAGAGAGCTACGAGCAGTACTTC | CSVEESYEQYF
TRBJ1-5 | TRBV7-9 | TRBD1 | - | TGTGCCAGCAGTCCGGGGACAGGGGTTCAGCCCCAGCATTTT | CASSPGTGVQPQHF
TRBJ2-3 | TRBV7-6 | TRBD2 | - | TGTGCCAGCAGCTTACTAGCGGGAGAAACAGATACGCAGTATTTT | CASSLLAGETDTQYF